Shown below are 27 T cell receptor beta chains from a single sample sequenced in a study of cytomegalovirus exposure and HLA in healthy donors (dated by TCRdb to about 2017). Libraries came from the immunoSEQ multiplex PCR assay. The table was pulled from immuneACCESS by TCRdb, which kept in-frame rearrangements only. Such tables lose some clones; where checked, under half of the loss comes from unresolved V genes, and the rest has no known cause. Counted in this sample were 250,000 to 400,000 clones; around 90% of them appeared once. The top ten clonotypes cover around 0.88% of the sample. Specimen: PBMCs. The receptors originated from a man aged 25-40 years in good health and CMV-seronegative.

The chain recombines TRBV4-2 with TRBJ2-7; 12 bases agree with TRBD2. CDR1 LGHNA and CDR2 YNFKEQ come from the germline V gene. The CDR3 consists of 18 residues. V shed 2 bases and J 4 bases; nucleotides not matched to a gene: 12. The CDR3 sequence: CASSQPPGPSGGVYEQYF. Here the CDR3 DNA reads TGTGCCAGCAGCCAACCACCCGGGCCTAGCGGGGGGGTTTACGAGCAGTACTTC.

This clone was found a few times. The V call is TRBV25-1, the J call TRBJ2-7; no clear D. This CDR3 is 15 amino acids long. Per the germline V gene, CDR1 is MGHDK and CDR2 is SYGVNS. Trimming removed 4 bases at V and 1 base at J, with 14 bases between. The CDR3 spells CASSGTVQQSYEQYF. The CDR3 bases are TGTGCCAGCAGTGGAACAGTTCAGCAATCCTACGAGCAGTACTTC.

The table lists this clone with a few counts. This chain connects TRBV4-1 to TRBJ1-2, with D possibly TRBD1 on 6 matching bases. V shed 6 bases and J shed 4 bases, with 15 bases lying between them. This CDR3 comprises 14 residues. From germline, CDR1 is MGHRA and CDR2 YSYEKL. The CDR3 loop is CASRTTGSFYGYTF. In DNA, the CDR3 is TGCGCCAGCAGGACAACAGGGTCTTTCTATGGCTACACCTTC.

The rearrangement uses TRBV6-1 and TRBJ1-5; D not resolved. Trimming shortened V by 3 bases and J by 3 bases, and 15 bases separated the two germline ends. The CDR3 has 16 residues. Germline V gene data show CDR1 as MNHNS and CDR2 as SASEGT. CDR3 sequence (DNA): TGTGCCAGCAGTGACGTAGCCGGCTCCCTCAATCAGCCCCAGCATTTT. Translation: CASSDVAGSLNQPQHF.

The CDR3 here is CASRPGQKYGYTF. The CDR3 DNA follows: TGCGCCAGCAGGCCGGGACAGAAGTATGGCTACACCTTC. The chain employs TRBV4-1 and TRBJ1-2; 7 nucleotides match TRBD1. The germline V gene encodes CDR1 MGHRA and CDR2 YSYEKL. J was trimmed by 5 bases and V by 6 bases; bases with no gene match: 6. The CDR3 contains 13 residues.

The gene calls are TRBV5-1 and TRBJ2-1; D might be TRBD2 (6 bases). The CDR3 sequence is 17 residues long. Germline V gives CDR1 SGHRS, CDR2 YFSETQ. Trimming took 4 bases from V and 2 from J, leaving 19 bases between them. The CDR3 coding sequence is TGCGCCAGCAGCCATCAGGACATGGGAGGTGCCTACAATGAGCAGTTCTTC. Protein: CASSHQDMGGAYNEQFF.

The chain is built from TRBV5-6 and TRBJ2-2; 7 nucleotides line up with TRBD1. Trimming cost V 5 bases and J 7 bases; bases outside gene matches: 14. Germline V gene lookup returns CDR1 SGHDT and CDR2 YYEEEE. The CDR3 spans 16 residues. The CDR3 nucleotides read TGTGCCAGCAGTTGGGTGACAGGGTCTACGAACGGGGAGCTGTTTTTT. It codes for CASSWVTGSTNGELFF.

As for this clone: At one end, the junction sequence differs from germline, possibly due to a read error. This sequence joins TRBV5-4 and TRBJ1-3, with TRBD1 identical over 7 bases. Germline V gene sequence: CDR1 SGHNT, CDR2 YYREEE (reference sequence). The CDR3 totals 14 residues. CDR3 in amino acids: CASSLDRGGITIYF. CDR3 nucleotides: TGTGCCAGCAGCTTGGACAGGGGAGGAATCACCATATATTTT.

The chain combines TRBV6-1 with TRBJ1-4; TRBD1 might be the D (6 bases). The CDR3 covers 15 residues. CDR1 is MNHNS and CDR2 is SASEGT in the germline V gene. V was trimmed by 7 bases and J by 3 bases, leaving 15 bases between them. Here the CDR3 DNA reads TGTGCCAGCATTAACAGGGAGTCGGCTAATGAAAAACTGTTTTTT. Amino acid sequence: CASINRESANEKLFF.

The V and J genes are TRBV4-1 and TRBJ2-2; D possibly corresponds to TRBD2 (5 bases). The CDR3 spans 15 residues. The V gene's germline CDR1 is MGHRA and CDR2 YSYEKL. V shed 4 bases and J shed 0 bases, with 9 bases lying between them. The chain's CDR3 is CASSLGLSNTGELFF. For the CDR3, the DNA is TGCGCCAGCAGCCTCGGACTGTCGAACACCGGGGAGCTGTTTTTT.

This chain uses TRBV5-1 with TRBJ2-3; 10 nucleotides agree with TRBD1. Per the germline V gene, CDR1 is SGHRS and CDR2 is YFSETQ. The CDR3 extends over 15 amino acids. V lost 4 bases to trimming and J lost 3 bases; unmatched junction nucleotides: 5. The CDR3 protein is CASSAGTGVTDTQYF. CDR3 bases: TGCGCCAGCAGCGCCGGGACAGGGGTTACAGATACGCAGTATTTT.

The V call is TRBV27, the J call TRBJ1-1; 11 bases are shared with TRBD1. The length of the CDR3 is 17 residues. The V and J ends lost 4 bases and 5 bases, in that order; junction bases with no gene match: 12. Per the germline V gene, CDR1 is MNHEY and CDR2 is SMNVEV (reference sequence). CDR3 amino acids: CASSSPRTGGGGTEAFF. CDR3 coding DNA: TGTGCCAGCAGTTCACCCCGGACAGGGGGCGGGGGGACTGAAGCTTTCTTT.

This clone was detected a few times. V usage is TRBV7-6 and J usage is TRBJ2-5; D remains unclear. The CDR3 totals 13 residues. Germline CDR1 SGHVS, CDR2 FNYEAQ. V was pared by 0 bases and J by 5 bases, with 7 bases between. CDR3 sequence reads: CASSLAPRETQYF. The CDR3 region has the DNA TGTGCCAGCAGCTTAGCGCCACGGGAGACCCAGTACTTC.

The chain carries TRBV4-1 and TRBJ1-2; TRBD1 aligns across 10 bases. The germline V gene has CDR1 MGHRA and CDR2 YSYEKL. The V and J ends lost 0 bases and 4 bases, in that order; junction bases with no gene match: 2. The CDR3 sequence is 15 residues long. The CDR3 reads CASSQDRDRGYGYTF. In nucleotides, the CDR3 is TGCGCCAGCAGCCAAGACCGGGACAGGGGCTATGGCTACACCTTC.

With regard to this clone: Other DNA sequences of this sample code for an identical CDR3. The chain links TRBV5-5 to TRBJ1-2, with TRBD1 matching over 9 bases. The germline CDR1 and CDR2 sequences are SGHKS and YYEKEE (reference sequence). J was trimmed by 0 bases and V by 4 bases; bases with no gene match: 4. There are 15 residues in the CDR3. The CDR3 nucleotides are TGTGCCAGCAGCAATCGACAGGGGGCTAACTATGGCTACACCTTC. The encoded protein is CASSNRQGANYGYTF.

This clone was found once. The chain uses TRBV4-1 and TRBJ2-2; D gene uncertain. The CDR3 is made up of 15 amino acids. Deletions cut 1 base from V and 2 bases from J, with 8 bases between. Germline CDR1 and CDR2: MGHRA and YSYEKL. CDR3 region: CASSQVSVNTGELFF. The CDR3 DNA follows: TGCGCCAGCAGCCAAGTGTCAGTCAACACCGGGGAGCTGTTTTTT.

The V call is TRBV27, the J call TRBJ2-5, with TRBD2 identical over 11 bases. The CDR3 contains 16 residues. CDR1 and CDR2 from the germline V gene are MNHEY and SMNVEV (reference sequence). The J segment lost 2 bases and the V segment lost 0 bases, leaving 2 bases of the junction unmatched. CDR3 nucleotide sequence: TGTGCCAGCAGTTTATCTGGGACTAGCGGTCAAGAGACCCAGTACTTC. This translates into CASSLSGTSGQETQYF.

A few counts support this clone. This chain connects TRBV2 to TRBJ1-2; D is perhaps TRBD1 (6 bases). V lost 4 bases, J lost 3 bases, and 15 bases lay in between. The CDR3 runs to 15 residues. Germline CDR1 SNHLY, CDR2 FYNNEI. The CDR3 loop is CASSGPNTGYYGYTF. The CDR3 nucleotides are TGTGCCAGCAGTGGGCCCAACACAGGGTACTATGGCTACACCTTC.

This chain connects TRBV14 to TRBJ2-2; 12 bases align to TRBD2. V was pared by 2 bases and J by 5 bases, with 6 bases of the junction left unmatched. Germline CDR1 SGHDN, CDR2 FVKESK. The CDR3 runs to 17 residues. The chain's CDR3 is CASSQRLTSGGTGELFF. The DNA of the CDR3 is TGTGCCAGCAGCCAAAGGTTGACTAGCGGGGGTACCGGGGAGCTGTTTTTT.

This chain's CDR3 is CASSLSGFGSDTQYF. In nucleotides, the CDR3 is TGTGCCAGCAGCTTGTCCGGGTTTGGGTCAGATACGCAGTATTTT. V and J are TRBV7-2 and TRBJ2-3; D is ambiguous. The CDR3 runs to 15 residues. The V end lost 3 bases, the J end lost 4 bases, and 14 bases lay between the germline ends. Germline CDR1 SGHTA, CDR2 FQGNSA.

The rearrangement links TRBV11-2 to TRBJ2-3, with 7 bases lining up with TRBD2. V shed 5 bases and J 1 base; nucleotides not matched to a gene: 9. This CDR3 has 16 amino acids. Per the germline V gene, CDR1 is SGHAT and CDR2 is FQNNGV. The DNA of the CDR3 is TGTGCCAGCAGCCCCGGAGCGGGATCGGGCACAGATACGCAGTATTTT. It is translated as CASSPGAGSGTDTQYF. The full variable domain, completed using reference TRBV11-2 and TRBJ2-3, is EAGVAQSPRYKIIEKRQSVAFWCNPISGHATLYWYQQILGQGPKLLIQFQNNGVVDDSQLPKDRFSAERLKGVDSTLKIQPAKLEDSAVYLCASSPGAGSGTDTQYFGPGTRLTVL.

The gene calls are TRBV6-5 and TRBJ2-5; 7 positions match TRBD1. Germline CDR1 reads MNHEY; CDR2 reads SVGAGI. V gave up 5 bases and J gave up 5 bases; unmatched junction bases: 11. The CDR3 length is 15 residues. The CDR3 DNA follows: TGTGCCAGCAGTCTTGGGACAGCGCGGTTTGAGACCCAGTACTTC. It encodes CASSLGTARFETQYF.

The chain is built from TRBV5-1 and TRBJ2-7; D might be TRBD2 (5 bases). From germline, CDR1 is SGHRS and CDR2 YFSETQ. V dropped 0 bases and J dropped 1 base, with 11 bases sitting between them. CDR3 length equals 15 residues. DNA of the CDR3: TGCGCCAGCAGCTTGGGCCCGGGGTTTTCCTACGAGCAGTACTTC. Protein sequence: CASSLGPGFSYEQYF. The variable domain in full, completed from reference TRBV5-1 and TRBJ2-7, reads KAGVTQTPRYLIKTRGQQVTLSCSPISGHRSVSWYQQTPGQGLQFLFEYFSETQRNKGNFPGRFSGRQFSNSRSEMNVSTLELGDSALYLCASSLGPGFSYEQYFGPGTRLTVT.

V is TRBV6-5 and J is TRBJ1-3; possibly TRBD1 for D (6 bases). Germline V gene sequence: CDR1 MNHEY, CDR2 SVGAGI. The CDR3 is 14 residues long. Deletions cut 6 bases from V and 3 bases from J, with 12 bases between. CDR3 amino acids: CASSRTVFGNTIYF. The CDR3 DNA is TGTGCCAGCAGCAGGACAGTTTTTGGAAACACCATATATTTT.

This sequence joins TRBV2 and TRBJ2-7, with D tentatively TRBD1 (7 bases). The CDR3 sequence is 15 residues long. CDR1 and CDR2 from the germline V gene are SNHLY and FYNNEI. Trimming left V 2 bases short and J 3 bases short, with 14 bases between. The CDR3: CASSERGTANYEQYF. DNA for the CDR3: TGTGCCAGCAGTGAACGCGGGACAGCCAACTACGAGCAGTACTTC.

The CDR3 sequence: CAISDPGVSSYEQYF. In DNA form, the CDR3 reads TGTGCCATCAGTGACCCCGGGGTTAGCTCCTACGAGCAGTACTTC. The rearrangement uses TRBV10-3 and TRBJ2-7; weak D call: TRBD2 (5 bases). The CDR3 runs to 15 residues. Looked up from germline, CDR1 is ENHRY and CDR2 is SYGVKD. With 3 bases removed from V and 0 bases from J, the gap between germline ends came to 12 bases.

The CDR3, as DNA: TGCGCCAGCAGAAGGACAGGGGCCCCCACAGATACGCAGTATTTT. The encoded protein is CASRRTGAPTDTQYF. This chain links TRBV5-1 with TRBJ2-3, with 9 bases identical to TRBD1. Germline CDR1 and CDR2: SGHRS and YFSETQ. V shed 5 bases, J shed 2 bases, and the junction held 6 bases outside the gene matches. CDR3 size: 15 residues.